Listed below are T cell receptor beta chains from one sample, sequenced in a study of T cells in Graves' hyperthyroidism and ophthalmopathy. TCRdb processed the multiplex PCR reads anew with MiXCR; each CDR3 protein has one entry. The profile shows about 600,000 distinct CDR3 sequences, 16% of them singletons. Sequencing input: blood. The receptors were sampled from a middle-aged woman with Graves' ophthalmopathy. Each CDR3 is given with its conserved first and last residue. A D gene is named only where the DNA matches it firmly. Only some rows state a clone size, as once, few, many or a class for expanded clones.

V gene: TRBV2; J gene: TRBJ1-4; clone size: .; D gene: TRBD1; CDR3 DNA: TGTGCCAGCAGTGACCCCGGGGAGGGGGCGACGGCAAAACTGTTTTTT; CDR3 protein: CASSDPGEGATAKLFF
V gene: TRBV24-1; J gene: TRBJ2-7; clone size: .; D gene: .; CDR3 DNA: TGTGCCACCAGTAGGGGCTACGAGCAGTGCTTC; CDR3 protein: CATSRGYEQCF
V gene: TRBV11-3; J gene: TRBJ1-1; clone size: many; D gene: .; CDR3 DNA: TGTGCCAGCAGTCTCCACAGGCATGAGGGCACTGAAGCTTTCTTT; CDR3 protein: CASSLHRHEGTEAFF
V gene: TRBV5-6; J gene: TRBJ1-1; clone size: .; D gene: TRBD1; CDR3 DNA: TGTGCCAGCAGCCCCGGGACAGGGGCTCGATGGCTTTTCTTT; CDR3 protein: CASSPGTGARWLFF
V gene: TRBV7-9; J gene: TRBJ2-6; clone size: once; D gene: TRBD1; CDR3 DNA: TGTGCCAGCAGCTCGCCGGGACAGGGCGCCCCTGGGGCCAACGTCCTGACTTTC; CDR3 protein: CASSSPGQGAPGANVLTF
V gene: TRBV30; J gene: TRBJ1-1; clone size: many; D gene: .; CDR3 DNA: TGTGCCTGGAGTGTAAGAGGGTTCACTGAAGCTTTCTTT; CDR3 protein: CAWSVRGFTEAFF
V gene: TRBV18; J gene: TRBJ2-2; clone size: many; D gene: .; CDR3 DNA: TGTGCCAGTCAATCGGGACAAAACACCGGGGAGCTGTTTTTT; CDR3 protein: CASQSGQNTGELFF
V gene: TRBV29-1; J gene: TRBJ1-6; clone size: .; D gene: .; CDR3 DNA: TGCAGCTCCCCCCGGTCCCGAAACCAAGAGTTAGACGGGGGTAACAATTCACCCCTCCACTTT; CDR3 protein: CSSPRSRNQELDGGNNSPLHF
V gene: TRBV5-5; J gene: TRBJ2-3; clone size: many; D gene: TRBD1; CDR3 DNA: TGTGCCAGCAGCTTGAGGGCGAGTCTTCTTCGACAGGGTGGGTCAGATACGCAGTATTTT; CDR3 protein: CASSLRASLLRQGGSDTQYF
V gene: TRBV2; J gene: TRBJ1-3; clone size: few; D gene: .; CDR3 DNA: TGTGCCAGCTCGTATTTGGGTACTGGAAACACCATATATTTT; CDR3 protein: CASSYLGTGNTIYF
V gene: TRBV20-1; J gene: TRBJ1-1; clone size: many; D gene: .; CDR3 DNA: TGCAGTGCTCCAAATCGGGGGCGCTTGGACACTGAAGCTTTCTTT; CDR3 protein: CSAPNRGRLDTEAFF
V gene: TRBV11-2; J gene: TRBJ2-1; clone size: few; D gene: .; CDR3 DNA: TGTGCCAGCAGCCCCTCCGGGGCTCAGTACAATGAGCAGTTCTTC; CDR3 protein: CASSPSGAQYNEQFF
V gene: TRBV7-9; J gene: TRBJ1-1; clone size: .; D gene: .; CDR3 DNA: TGTGCCATCCGGGAGGGGAACACTGAAGCTTTCTTT; CDR3 protein: CAIREGNTEAFF
V gene: TRBV20-1; J gene: TRBJ2-5; clone size: many; D gene: TRBD2; CDR3 DNA: TGCAGTGCTAAGGGCCAGCGGGAGGGCCCTATACAAGAGACCCAGTACTTC; CDR3 protein: CSAKGQREGPIQETQYF
V gene: TRBV7-2; J gene: TRBJ2-3; clone size: .; D gene: .; CDR3 DNA: TGTGCCAGCAGCTTAATCCGGAAGAAGTTTAGCACAGATACGCAGTATTTT; CDR3 protein: CASSLIRKKFSTDTQYF
V gene: TRBV3-1; J gene: TRBJ2-7; clone size: .; D gene: .; CDR3 DNA: TGTGCCAGCAGCACAAGTCTTATCCCCTACGAGCAGTACTTC; CDR3 protein: CASSTSLIPYEQYF
V gene: TRBV12-3/TRBV12-4; J gene: TRBJ1-1; clone size: many; D gene: .; CDR3 DNA: TGTGCCAGCTCTCAACAAGGGGGGAGAACTGAAGCTTTCTTT; CDR3 protein: CASSQQGGRTEAFF
V gene: TRBV4-1; J gene: TRBJ1-6; clone size: .; D gene: .; CDR3 DNA: TGCGCCAGCAGCCAAGAAGGCGGGGATTCACCCCTCCACTTT; CDR3 protein: CASSQEGGDSPLHF
V gene: TRBV10-3; J gene: TRBJ1-1; clone size: many; D gene: .; CDR3 DNA: TGTGCCATCAGTGAGTCGCAGGACTTGAACACTGAAGCTTTCTTT; CDR3 protein: CAISESQDLNTEAFF
V gene: TRBV27; J gene: TRBJ2-1; clone size: many; D gene: .; CDR3 DNA: TGTGCCAGCAGTTTACTGGCTGGGGGTGAGCAGTTCTTC; CDR3 protein: CASSLLAGGEQFF
V gene: TRBV27; J gene: TRBJ2-1; clone size: few; D gene: TRBD2; CDR3 DNA: TGTGCCAGCAGTGACCCCTCCGGGAGGGGTGTGTACAATGAGCAGTTCTTC; CDR3 protein: CASSDPSGRGVYNEQFF
V gene: TRBV6-2/TRBV6-3; J gene: TRBJ2-7; clone size: .; D gene: TRBD2; CDR3 DNA: TGTGCCAGCAGCCGCCGGACTAGGGACGAGCAGTACTTC; CDR3 protein: CASSRRTRDEQYF
V gene: TRBV6-5; J gene: TRBJ1-2; clone size: .; D gene: .; CDR3 DNA: TGTGCCAGCAGTTACTCCGCGACGGGGGGACACTATGGCTACACCTTC; CDR3 protein: CASSYSATGGHYGYTF
V gene: TRBV7-2; J gene: TRBJ1-5; clone size: many; D gene: .; CDR3 DNA: TGTGCCAGCAGCTACTCGACAGGTAGCAATCAGCCCCAGCATTTT; CDR3 protein: CASSYSTGSNQPQHF
V gene: TRBV6-1; J gene: TRBJ1-5; clone size: few; D gene: .; CDR3 DNA: TGTGCCAGCGGGAGCAATCAGCCCCAGCATTTT; CDR3 protein: CASGSNQPQHF
V gene: TRBV5-6; J gene: TRBJ1-5; clone size: .; D gene: .; CDR3 DNA: TGTGCCAGCAGCTTTCTCGGGGGGCCGGATCAGCCCCAGCATTTT; CDR3 protein: CASSFLGGPDQPQHF
V gene: TRBV30; J gene: TRBJ2-2; clone size: .; D gene: .; CDR3 DNA: TGTACCTGGAGTCCAGGGGCCGTCACCGGGGAGCTATTTTTT; CDR3 protein: CTWSPGAVTGELFF
V gene: TRBV6-1; J gene: TRBJ1-4; clone size: few; D gene: TRBD1; CDR3 DNA: TGTGCCAGCAGTTGGAACCGGGACAGGGCTGAAAAACTGTTTTTT; CDR3 protein: CASSWNRDRAEKLFF
V gene: TRBV11-2; J gene: TRBJ1-1; clone size: few; D gene: .; CDR3 DNA: TGTGCCAGCAGCTTAGAGGTGGAACGGTTGGCTTTCTTT; CDR3 protein: CASSLEVERLAFF
V gene: TRBV11-2; J gene: TRBJ2-2; clone size: medium-sized; D gene: TRBD2; CDR3 DNA: TGTGCCAGCAGCTTCAGGGCTAGCGGTAACACCGGGGAGCTGTTTTTT; CDR3 protein: CASSFRASGNTGELFF
V gene: TRBV18; J gene: TRBJ1-1; clone size: many; D gene: .; CDR3 DNA: TGTGCCAGCAGTCCCGGTGGGGCCAACACTGAAGCTTTCTTT; CDR3 protein: CASSPGGANTEAFF
V gene: TRBV5-1; J gene: TRBJ1-3; clone size: many; D gene: TRBD1; CDR3 DNA: TGCGCCAGCAGCTTGGGACAGGGGAACGGAAACACCATATATTTT; CDR3 protein: CASSLGQGNGNTIYF
V gene: TRBV4-1; J gene: TRBJ2-5; clone size: .; D gene: .; CDR3 DNA: TGCGCCAGCAGCCCAACCTTAAGGACAGAAGAGACCCAGTACTTC; CDR3 protein: CASSPTLRTEETQYF
V gene: TRBV20-1; J gene: TRBJ1-2; clone size: many; D gene: .; CDR3 DNA: TGCAGTGCTAGAGATGAGGGGGGGTCTGGCTATGGCTACACCTTC; CDR3 protein: CSARDEGGSGYGYTF
V gene: TRBV5-1; J gene: TRBJ2-1; clone size: .; D gene: TRBD2; CDR3 DNA: TGCGCCAGCAGCCCCAGCGGGAGATTCTACAATGAGCAGTTCTTC; CDR3 protein: CASSPSGRFYNEQFF
V gene: TRBV29-1; J gene: TRBJ2-1; clone size: many; D gene: TRBD2; CDR3 DNA: TGCAGCGCACCAAAGCGGACTAGCGGGAGCGTTAATGAGCAGTTCTTC; CDR3 protein: CSAPKRTSGSVNEQFF
V gene: TRBV6-2/TRBV6-3; J gene: TRBJ1-3; clone size: many; D gene: .; CDR3 DNA: TGTGCCAGCACTCAATCCTGGGGATCTGGAAACACCATATATTTT; CDR3 protein: CASTQSWGSGNTIYF
V gene: TRBV11-2; J gene: TRBJ2-3; clone size: many; D gene: TRBD2; CDR3 DNA: TGTGCCAGCAGCCCGAGCGGGGTCACAGATACGCAGTATTTT; CDR3 protein: CASSPSGVTDTQYF
V gene: TRBV7-2; J gene: TRBJ1-5; clone size: few; D gene: .; CDR3 DNA: TGTGCCAGCAGCTTAGAAAGTTTGACAGAATATAGCAATCAGCCCCAGCATTTT; CDR3 protein: CASSLESLTEYSNQPQHF
V gene: TRBV10-3; J gene: TRBJ1-5; clone size: .; D gene: .; CDR3 DNA: TGTGCCACCTCTGAGGAGCCCGTGGGCAATCAGCCCCAGCATTTT; CDR3 protein: CATSEEPVGNQPQHF
V gene: TRBV9; J gene: TRBJ2-1; clone size: few; D gene: .; CDR3 DNA: TGTGCCAGCAGCGGTAGCGATTCCTCCTACAATGAGCAGTTCTTC; CDR3 protein: CASSGSDSSYNEQFF
V gene: TRBV7-2; J gene: TRBJ2-3; clone size: many; D gene: .; CDR3 DNA: TGTGCCAGCAGCTTAGTAGGGGCCGGGACTAGCACAGATACGCAGTATTTT; CDR3 protein: CASSLVGAGTSTDTQYF
V gene: TRBV5-1; J gene: TRBJ1-4; clone size: .; D gene: TRBD1; CDR3 DNA: TGCGCCAGCAGCCGCGTCGGGACAGGGGAAACTAATGAAAAACTGTTTTTT; CDR3 protein: CASSRVGTGETNEKLFF
V gene: TRBV27; J gene: TRBJ1-2; clone size: few; D gene: .; CDR3 DNA: TGTGCCAGCAGCCCGCTCGACAGCCATGGCTACACCTTC; CDR3 protein: CASSPLDSHGYTF
V gene: TRBV20-1; J gene: TRBJ1-5; clone size: many; D gene: .; CDR3 DNA: TGCAGTGCTAGAGATCTAGGACTCGGAGGCAATCAGCCCCAGCATTTT; CDR3 protein: CSARDLGLGGNQPQHF
V gene: TRBV20-1; J gene: TRBJ2-3; clone size: many; D gene: .; CDR3 DNA: TGCAGTGCTAGGGAACAGGGTAAAGGGACAGATACGCAGTATTTT; CDR3 protein: CSAREQGKGTDTQYF
V gene: TRBV12-3/TRBV12-4; J gene: TRBJ2-5; clone size: many; D gene: .; CDR3 DNA: TGTGCCAGCAGTTTAGGAGGGACGGGGGAGACCCAGTACTTC; CDR3 protein: CASSLGGTGETQYF
V gene: TRBV28; J gene: TRBJ2-7; clone size: .; D gene: TRBD1; CDR3 DNA: TGTGCCAGCAGACAAACCGGGACAGGAGGGGGCGAGCAGTACTTC; CDR3 protein: CASRQTGTGGGEQYF
V gene: TRBV27; J gene: TRBJ2-1; clone size: many; D gene: .; CDR3 DNA: TGTGCCAGCAGTCAGGGGGGGGGCCTTACGAATGAGCAGTTCTTC; CDR3 protein: CASSQGGGLTNEQFF
V gene: TRBV30; J gene: TRBJ1-3; clone size: many; D gene: .; CDR3 DNA: TGTGCCTTAGTAGGGTCCTTTGGAAACACCATATATTTT; CDR3 protein: CALVGSFGNTIYF